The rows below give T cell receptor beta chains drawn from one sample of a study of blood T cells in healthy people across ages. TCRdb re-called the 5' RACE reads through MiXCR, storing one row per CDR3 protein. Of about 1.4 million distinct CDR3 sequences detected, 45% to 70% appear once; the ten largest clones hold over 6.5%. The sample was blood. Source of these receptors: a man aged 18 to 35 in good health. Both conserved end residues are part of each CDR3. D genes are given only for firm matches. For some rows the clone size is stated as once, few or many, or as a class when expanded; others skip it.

cdr3_aa: CASRKYGDEQYF
cdr3_nt: TGTGCCAGCCGGAAGTATGGGGACGAGCAGTACTTC
j_call: TRBJ2-7
d_call: NA
clone_size: NA
v_call: TRBV5-5

cdr3_aa: CSARPELSYEQYF
cdr3_nt: TGCAGTGCTAGGCCCGAGCTCTCCTACGAGCAGTACTTC
j_call: TRBJ2-7
d_call: NA
clone_size: NA
v_call: TRBV20-1

cdr3_aa: CASSQDWGQNQPQHF
cdr3_nt: TGCGCCAGCAGCCAAGATTGGGGCCAGAATCAGCCCCAGCATTTT
j_call: TRBJ1-5
d_call: NA
clone_size: NA
v_call: TRBV4-1

cdr3_aa: CASSPGDSPYEQYF
cdr3_nt: TGTGCCAGCAGCCCCGGGGACAGCCCCTACGAGCAGTACTTC
j_call: TRBJ2-7
d_call: TRBD1
clone_size: NA
v_call: TRBV4-2

cdr3_aa: CASSLGGNTQHF
cdr3_nt: TGCGCCAGCAGCTTGGGAGGGAATACGCAGCATTTT
j_call: TRBJ1-5
d_call: NA
clone_size: NA
v_call: TRBV4-1

cdr3_aa: CASSPITGTGVETQYF
cdr3_nt: TGTGCCAGCAGCCCTATTACCGGGACAGGGGTTGAGACCCAGTACTTC
j_call: TRBJ2-5
d_call: TRBD1
clone_size: NA
v_call: TRBV28

cdr3_aa: CASSATTRFDEQYF
cdr3_nt: TGTGCCAGCTCAGCGACGACTAGGTTCGACGAGCAGTACTTC
j_call: TRBJ2-7
d_call: NA
clone_size: NA
v_call: TRBV18

cdr3_aa: CASSQGSSGGNYEQYF
cdr3_nt: TGTGCCAGCAGCCAGGGTTCTAGCGGGGGCAATTACGAGCAGTACTTC
j_call: TRBJ2-7
d_call: TRBD2
clone_size: NA
v_call: TRBV4-2

cdr3_aa: CSAWRSEQFF
cdr3_nt: TGCAGCGCCTGGAGGAGTGAGCAGTTCTTC
j_call: TRBJ2-1
d_call: NA
clone_size: few
v_call: TRBV29-1

cdr3_aa: CATSRDGNTGELFF
cdr3_nt: TGTGCCACCAGCAGAGATGGCAACACCGGGGAGCTGTTTTTT
j_call: TRBJ2-2
d_call: NA
clone_size: NA
v_call: TRBV15

cdr3_aa: CASSATHRGWTEAFF
cdr3_nt: TGTGCCAGCAGCGCCACGCACAGGGGATGGACTGAAGCTTTCTTT
j_call: TRBJ1-1
d_call: TRBD1
clone_size: few
v_call: TRBV14

cdr3_aa: CASSLQGLESSYEQYF
cdr3_nt: TGTGCCAGCAGTCTTCAGGGACTAGAAAGCTCCTACGAGCAGTACTTC
j_call: TRBJ2-7
d_call: TRBD2
clone_size: NA
v_call: TRBV12-3/TRBV12-4

cdr3_aa: CASRSWDTEAFF
cdr3_nt: TGTGCCAGCAGATCCTGGGACACTGAAGCTTTCTTT
j_call: TRBJ1-1
d_call: NA
clone_size: NA
v_call: TRBV6-5

cdr3_aa: CASLETSGTGEQFF
cdr3_nt: TGTGCCAGCCTCGAGACTAGCGGAACGGGTGAGCAGTTCTTC
j_call: TRBJ2-1
d_call: TRBD2
clone_size: NA
v_call: TRBV2

cdr3_aa: CASSQDAGGTNNEQFF
cdr3_nt: TGTGCCAGCAGCCAAGATGCAGGGGGGACCAACAATGAGCAGTTCTTC
j_call: TRBJ2-1
d_call: NA
clone_size: NA
v_call: TRBV4-2

cdr3_aa: CASSSTPGQAYEQYF
cdr3_nt: TGTGCCAGCAGCTCTACACCGGGACAGGCTTACGAGCAGTACTTC
j_call: TRBJ2-7
d_call: TRBD1
clone_size: NA
v_call: TRBV11-2

cdr3_aa: CSASTSGSGEQFF
cdr3_nt: TGCAGTGCCTCGACTAGCGGGAGCGGAGAGCAGTTCTTC
j_call: TRBJ2-1
d_call: TRBD2
clone_size: NA
v_call: TRBV20-1

cdr3_aa: CANSQDSDIYGYTF
cdr3_nt: TGCGCCAACAGCCAAGATTCAGATATCTATGGCTACACCTTC
j_call: TRBJ1-2
d_call: NA
clone_size: once
v_call: TRBV4-1

cdr3_aa: CASSLVPSGRYNEQFF
cdr3_nt: TGTGCCAGCAGCTTAGTTCCTAGCGGGAGATACAATGAGCAGTTCTTC
j_call: TRBJ2-1
d_call: TRBD2
clone_size: NA
v_call: TRBV7-2

cdr3_aa: CASSESAGTEAFF
cdr3_nt: TGTGCCAGCAGTGAATCAGCTGGGACAGAAGCTTTCTTT
j_call: TRBJ1-1
d_call: NA
clone_size: few
v_call: TRBV25-1

cdr3_aa: CAISESTLDEQFF
cdr3_nt: TGTGCCATCAGTGAGTCGACTCTCGATGAGCAGTTCTTC
j_call: TRBJ2-1
d_call: NA
clone_size: few
v_call: TRBV10-3

cdr3_aa: CASSEPTGTTAYGYTF
cdr3_nt: TGCGCCAGCAGTGAGCCCACCGGGACGACGGCTTATGGCTACACCTTC
j_call: TRBJ1-2
d_call: NA
clone_size: NA
v_call: TRBV10-2

cdr3_aa: CSASLHRTSIHEQLF
cdr3_nt: TGCAGTGCTAGCTTACACCGTACTAGCATACATGAGCAGTTATTC
j_call: TRBJ2-1
d_call: NA
clone_size: few
v_call: TRBV20-1

cdr3_aa: CASSQDPGAVYEQYF
cdr3_nt: TGCGCCAGCAGCCAAGATCCCGGGGCCGTCTACGAGCAGTACTTC
j_call: TRBJ2-7
d_call: NA
clone_size: NA
v_call: TRBV4-1

cdr3_aa: CASSDAGTPNTEAFF
cdr3_nt: TGTGCCAGCAGCGACGCGGGCACCCCGAACACTGAAGCTTTCTTT
j_call: TRBJ1-1
d_call: NA
clone_size: NA
v_call: TRBV7-9

cdr3_aa: CASSLPERGNTDTQYF
cdr3_nt: TGTGCCAGCAGCTTACCAGAGCGGGGGAACACAGATACGCAGTATTTT
j_call: TRBJ2-3
d_call: TRBD2
clone_size: few
v_call: TRBV7-2

cdr3_aa: CAISERDRAVNTPLHF
cdr3_nt: TGTGCCATCAGTGAACGCGACAGGGCCGTTAATACACCCCTCCACTTT
j_call: TRBJ1-6
d_call: TRBD1
clone_size: NA
v_call: TRBV10-3

cdr3_aa: CSAEGGQYTDTQYF
cdr3_nt: TGCAGTGCTGAAGGGGGACAGTACACAGATACGCAGTATTTT
j_call: TRBJ2-3
d_call: TRBD1
clone_size: NA
v_call: TRBV20-1

cdr3_aa: CASSLSGSSSGANVLTF
cdr3_nt: TGTGCCAGCAGCTTATCAGGCTCTAGCTCTGGGGCCAACGTCCTGACTTTC
j_call: TRBJ2-6
d_call: NA
clone_size: few
v_call: TRBV13

cdr3_aa: CASSRLLAGGPYEQYF
cdr3_nt: TGTGCCAGCAGCCGTCTACTAGCGGGGGGACCCTACGAGCAGTACTTC
j_call: TRBJ2-7
d_call: TRBD2
clone_size: NA
v_call: TRBV4-2

cdr3_aa: CASSQDLFLVAGVNNEQFF
cdr3_nt: TGTGCCAGCAGCCAAGACCTCTTTCTAGTGGCCGGGGTTAACAATGAGCAGTTCTTC
j_call: TRBJ2-1
d_call: NA
clone_size: once
v_call: TRBV4-2

cdr3_aa: CASSVRTSSGEQYF
cdr3_nt: TGTGCCAGCAGCGTAAGGACTAGCTCGGGCGAGCAGTACTTC
j_call: TRBJ2-7
d_call: TRBD2
clone_size: NA
v_call: TRBV9

cdr3_aa: CASSVGQGTSYEQYF
cdr3_nt: TGTGCCAGCAGCGTAGGACAGGGGACCTCCTACGAGCAGTACTTC
j_call: TRBJ2-7
d_call: TRBD1
clone_size: once
v_call: TRBV9

cdr3_aa: CASSGREDFYEQYF
cdr3_nt: TGTGCCAGCAGTGGAAGGGAAGACTTCTACGAGCAGTACTTC
j_call: TRBJ2-7
d_call: NA
clone_size: NA
v_call: TRBV2

cdr3_aa: CASRLIANPGGDTQYF
cdr3_nt: TGCGCCAGCAGGTTGATAGCGAACCCCGGAGGGGATACGCAGTATTTT
j_call: TRBJ2-3
d_call: NA
clone_size: NA
v_call: TRBV5-1

cdr3_aa: CASSQDLTGRHNEQFF
cdr3_nt: TGCGCCAGCAGCCAAGATCTCACAGGGAGGCACAATGAGCAGTTCTTC
j_call: TRBJ2-1
d_call: NA
clone_size: few
v_call: TRBV4-1

cdr3_aa: CASSSTSGSPIGQFF
cdr3_nt: TGTGCCAGCAGCAGTACTAGCGGCTCCCCCATTGGGCAGTTCTTC
j_call: TRBJ2-1
d_call: TRBD2
clone_size: few
v_call: TRBV7-9

cdr3_aa: CASSLGSYYGYTF
cdr3_nt: TGTGCCAGCAGCTTAGGCAGCTACTATGGCTACACCTTC
j_call: TRBJ1-2
d_call: NA
clone_size: few
v_call: TRBV7-2

cdr3_aa: CASSQDRWAGSTDTQYF
cdr3_nt: TGCGCCAGCAGCCAAGATCGATGGGCAGGGAGCACAGATACGCAGTATTTT
j_call: TRBJ2-3
d_call: NA
clone_size: few
v_call: TRBV4-3

cdr3_aa: CASSESRTQYF
cdr3_nt: TGTGCCAGCAGTGAGTCCCGGACGCAGTATTTT
j_call: TRBJ2-3
d_call: NA
clone_size: few
v_call: TRBV25-1

cdr3_aa: CASSELAGEVHEQYF
cdr3_nt: TGCGCCAGCAGCGAACTAGCGGGAGAGGTGCACGAGCAGTACTTC
j_call: TRBJ2-7
d_call: TRBD2
clone_size: NA
v_call: TRBV4-1

cdr3_aa: CASSYGREYEQYF
cdr3_nt: TGCGCCAGCAGCTACGGACGGGAATACGAGCAGTACTTC
j_call: TRBJ2-7
d_call: NA
clone_size: NA
v_call: TRBV4-1

cdr3_aa: CASRGTGVAETQYF
cdr3_nt: TGTGCCAGCAGGGGAACAGGGGTTGCAGAGACCCAGTACTTC
j_call: TRBJ2-5
d_call: TRBD1
clone_size: NA
v_call: TRBV12-3/TRBV12-4

cdr3_aa: CSARAEDRGDTGELFF
cdr3_nt: TGCAGTGCTAGAGCAGAAGACAGGGGGGATACCGGGGAGCTGTTTTTT
j_call: TRBJ2-2
d_call: TRBD1
clone_size: NA
v_call: TRBV20-1

cdr3_aa: CATAGSSTDTQYF
cdr3_nt: TGTGCCACAGCGGGGTCGAGCACAGATACGCAGTATTTT
j_call: TRBJ2-3
d_call: TRBD2
clone_size: NA
v_call: TRBV27

cdr3_aa: CASSLKLANNPGDRKNTQYF
cdr3_nt: TGTGCCAGCAGTTTAAAGCTAGCTAACAACCCGGGGGATAGAAAAAATACGCAGTATTTT
j_call: TRBJ2-3
d_call: NA
clone_size: NA
v_call: TRBV12-3/TRBV12-4

cdr3_aa: CASSLERRGYGYTF
cdr3_nt: TGTGCCAGCAGCTTAGAGCGGCGGGGCTATGGCTACACCTTC
j_call: TRBJ1-2
d_call: NA
clone_size: few
v_call: TRBV7-2

cdr3_aa: CASSQARDGNTEAFF
cdr3_nt: TGCGCCAGCAGCCAAGCCAGGGACGGAAACACTGAAGCTTTCTTT
j_call: TRBJ1-1
d_call: NA
clone_size: few
v_call: TRBV4-3

cdr3_aa: CASSYSSDRAQNSPLHF
cdr3_nt: TGTGCCAGCAGTTACTCGTCGGACAGGGCCCAAAATTCACCCCTCCACTTT
j_call: TRBJ1-6
d_call: TRBD1
clone_size: few
v_call: TRBV6-2/TRBV6-3

cdr3_aa: CASSYQRGAYEQYF
cdr3_nt: TGTGCCAGCAGCTACCAGCGGGGAGCCTACGAGCAGTACTTC
j_call: TRBJ2-7
d_call: TRBD2
clone_size: NA
v_call: TRBV7-9

cdr3_aa: CASSQGLSYGHTF
cdr3_nt: TGTGCCAGCAGCCAGGGACTGAGCTATGGCCACACCTTC
j_call: TRBJ1-2
d_call: NA
clone_size: NA
v_call: TRBV11-2

cdr3_aa: CASSQAYTRYEQYF
cdr3_nt: TGCGCCAGCAGCCAAGCTTACACCCGATACGAGCAGTACTTC
j_call: TRBJ2-7
d_call: NA
clone_size: NA
v_call: TRBV4-1

cdr3_aa: CASSYTNLPRGELFF
cdr3_nt: TGTGCCAGCAGTTATACTAATCTCCCCCGCGGGGAGCTGTTTTTT
j_call: TRBJ2-2
d_call: NA
clone_size: NA
v_call: TRBV12-3/TRBV12-4

cdr3_aa: CSAPTGGGYGYTF
cdr3_nt: TGCAGTGCTCCGACAGGGGGCGGCTATGGCTACACCTTC
j_call: TRBJ1-2
d_call: TRBD1
clone_size: NA
v_call: TRBV20-1

cdr3_aa: CASSLWVRREGYTF
cdr3_nt: TGTGCCAGCAGCTTGTGGGTACGCCGGGAGGGCTACACCTTC
j_call: TRBJ1-2
d_call: NA
clone_size: NA
v_call: TRBV5-6